The TCR beta chain under discussion was sequenced for a study of blood T cell repertoires in COVID-19. Study summary: COVID-19 samples, acute and convalescent, were from the United States, Italy and Spain. From T cells, B-cell-depleted T cells, or PBMCs came the material, which was cDNA or gDNA.

The CDR3 has 14 residues. Germline assignment: CDR1 MDHEN and CDR2 SYDVKM. With 4 bases removed from V and 4 bases from J, the gap between germline ends came to 13 bases. TCRdb keeps only in-frame clones here, not all; method: immunoSEQ multiplex PCR. The sample contains fewer than 300,000 clones, around nine tenths of which appear only once. The rearrangement links TRBV28 to TRBJ1-2; no clear D. The sample consisted of peripheral blood. This receptor was obtained from a young man with acute or convalescent COVID-19. The chain's CDR3 is CASSSQRHSYGYTF. The CDR3 DNA sequence: TGTGCCAGCAGTTCTCAGAGACATTCCTATGGCTACACCTTC.